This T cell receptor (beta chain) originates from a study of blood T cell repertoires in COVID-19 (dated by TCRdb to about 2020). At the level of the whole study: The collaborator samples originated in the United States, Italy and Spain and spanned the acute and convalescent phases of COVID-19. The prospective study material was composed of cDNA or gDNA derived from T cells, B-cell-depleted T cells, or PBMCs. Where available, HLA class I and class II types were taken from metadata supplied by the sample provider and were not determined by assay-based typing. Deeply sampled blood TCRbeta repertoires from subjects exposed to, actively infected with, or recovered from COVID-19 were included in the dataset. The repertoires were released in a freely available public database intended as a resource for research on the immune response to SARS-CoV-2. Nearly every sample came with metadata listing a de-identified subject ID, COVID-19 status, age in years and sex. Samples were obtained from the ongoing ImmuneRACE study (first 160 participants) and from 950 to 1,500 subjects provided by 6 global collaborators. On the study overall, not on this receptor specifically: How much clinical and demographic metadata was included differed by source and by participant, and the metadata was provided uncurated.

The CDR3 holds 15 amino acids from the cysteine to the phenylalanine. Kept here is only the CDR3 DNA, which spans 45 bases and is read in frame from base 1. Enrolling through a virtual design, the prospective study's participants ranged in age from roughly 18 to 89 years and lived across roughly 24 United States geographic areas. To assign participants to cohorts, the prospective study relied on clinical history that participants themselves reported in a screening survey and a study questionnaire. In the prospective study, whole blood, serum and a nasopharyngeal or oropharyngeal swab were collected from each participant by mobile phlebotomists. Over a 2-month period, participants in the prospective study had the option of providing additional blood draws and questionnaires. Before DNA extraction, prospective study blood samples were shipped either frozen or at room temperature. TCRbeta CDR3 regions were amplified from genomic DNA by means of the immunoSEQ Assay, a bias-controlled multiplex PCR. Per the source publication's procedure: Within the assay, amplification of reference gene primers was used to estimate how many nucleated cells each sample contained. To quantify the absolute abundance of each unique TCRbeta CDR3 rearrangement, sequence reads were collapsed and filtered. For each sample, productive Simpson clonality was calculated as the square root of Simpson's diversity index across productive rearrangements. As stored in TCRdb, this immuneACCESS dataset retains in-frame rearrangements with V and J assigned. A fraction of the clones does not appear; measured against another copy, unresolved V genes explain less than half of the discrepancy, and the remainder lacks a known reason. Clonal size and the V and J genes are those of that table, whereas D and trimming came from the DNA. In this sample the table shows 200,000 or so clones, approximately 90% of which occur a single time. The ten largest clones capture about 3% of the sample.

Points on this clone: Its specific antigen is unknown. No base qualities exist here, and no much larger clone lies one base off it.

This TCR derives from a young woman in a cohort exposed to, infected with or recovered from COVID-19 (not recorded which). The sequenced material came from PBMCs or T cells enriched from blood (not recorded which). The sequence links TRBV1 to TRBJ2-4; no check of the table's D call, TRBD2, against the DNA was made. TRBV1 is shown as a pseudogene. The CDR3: CTSSHPRGGKNIQYF. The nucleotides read TGCACCAGCAGCCACCCGAGGGGAGGCAAAAACATTCAGTACTTC.